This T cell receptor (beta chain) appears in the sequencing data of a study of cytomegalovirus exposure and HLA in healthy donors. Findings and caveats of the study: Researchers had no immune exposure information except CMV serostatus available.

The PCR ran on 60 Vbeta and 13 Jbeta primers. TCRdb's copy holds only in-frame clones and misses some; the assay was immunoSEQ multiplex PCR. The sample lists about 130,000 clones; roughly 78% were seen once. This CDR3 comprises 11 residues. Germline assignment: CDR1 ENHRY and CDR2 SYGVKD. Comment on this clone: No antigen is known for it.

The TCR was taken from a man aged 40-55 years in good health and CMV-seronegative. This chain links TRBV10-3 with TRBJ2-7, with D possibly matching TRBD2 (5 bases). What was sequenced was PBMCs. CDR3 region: CAISDQTRVSV. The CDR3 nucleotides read TGTGCCATCAGTGACCAGACGCGGGTTTCGGTC.